This T cell receptor (beta chain) was found in a study of shared clonotypes between healthy human individuals. This CDR3 comprises 15 residues. For this clone: Its antigen is unknown.

The table came from immunoSEQ multiplex PCR; TCRdb's copy has only in-frame clones and leaves some out. The sample contains roughly 110,000 clones, 55% to 80% of which appear only once. Study results and limitations: The low donor count limited represented genetic and exposure-history diversity. Among donors, the sharing of clonotypes was expected to be influenced by sequencing depth.

The V and J genes are TRBV21-1 and TRBJ1-5; the table gives TRBD1 as D, unverified against the DNA. TRBV21-1 is termed a pseudogene. The sequencing input was memory CD8+ T cells sorted from blood. The subset was: CD45RO+ cells pooled with CCR7-negative TemRA cells. The receptor's source is a woman aged 25 to 39 in good health. The CDR3 spells CASRMGQGWHQPQHF. Here the CDR3 DNA reads TGTGCCAGCAGGATGGGACAGGGGTGGCATCAGCCCCAGCATTTT.